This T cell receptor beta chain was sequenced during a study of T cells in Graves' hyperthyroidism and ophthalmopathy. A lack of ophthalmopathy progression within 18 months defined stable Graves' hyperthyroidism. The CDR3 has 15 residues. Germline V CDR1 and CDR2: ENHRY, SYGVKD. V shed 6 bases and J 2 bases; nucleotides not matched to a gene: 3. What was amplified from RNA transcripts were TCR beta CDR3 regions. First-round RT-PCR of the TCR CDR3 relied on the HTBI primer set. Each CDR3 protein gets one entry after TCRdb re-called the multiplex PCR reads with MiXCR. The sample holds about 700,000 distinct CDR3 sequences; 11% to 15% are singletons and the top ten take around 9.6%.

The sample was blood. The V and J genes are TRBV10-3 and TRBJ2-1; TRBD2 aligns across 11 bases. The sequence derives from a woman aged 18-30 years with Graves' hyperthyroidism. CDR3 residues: CAISQTSGTYNEQFF. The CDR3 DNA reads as TGTGCCATCAGCCAGACTAGCGGGACCTACAATGAGCAGTTCTTC.